The rows below give T cell receptor beta chains drawn from one sample of a study of cytomegalovirus exposure and HLA in healthy donors. Sequenced by immunoSEQ multiplex PCR; TCRdb stores in-frame clones only, minus some. The table includes more than 85,000 clones, roughly 70% detected once. The specimen was PBMCs. These receptors were taken from a woman under 30 in good health and CMV-seropositive. Each CDR3 is given with its conserved first and last residue. A D gene is named only where the DNA matches it firmly. The listing skips clone size in some rows; elsewhere it reads once, few, many or a size class.

NA	TRBV5-1	TRBJ2-7	NA	TGCGCCAGCAAGTTCCAGGGATCCTACGAGCAGTACTTC	CASKFQGSYEQYF
NA	TRBV4-1	TRBJ2-1	NA	TGCGCCAGCAGCTACTTTACAGGAAATGAGCAGTTCTTC	CASSYFTGNEQFF
TRBD1	TRBV15	TRBJ2-1	once	TGTGCCACAGGAGGGACAGGGTCCTACAATGAGCAGTTCTTC	CATGGTGSYNEQFF
NA	TRBV7-2	TRBJ2-3	few	TGTGCCAGCAGCTCCCTTCGCTGGGTTAGGACTAGCACAGATACGCAGTATTTT	CASSSLRWVRTSTDTQYF
TRBD2	TRBV30	TRBJ2-1	NA	TGTGCCTGGAGACCTAGCGGCTACAATGAGCAGTTCTTC	CAWRPSGYNEQFF
NA	TRBV28	TRBJ2-7	few	TGTGCCAGCAGTTTCCAGCGGGTTTCCTACGAGCAGTACTTC	CASSFQRVSYEQYF
NA	TRBV7-2	TRBJ1-2	NA	TGTGCCAGCGGGGGCGTCGACTATGGCTACACCTTC	CASGGVDYGYTF
TRBD2	TRBV5-4	TRBJ2-1	NA	TGTGCCAGCAGCTCGGGAGCTAGCGGGCCATACAATGAGCAGTTCTTC	CASSSGASGPYNEQFF
NA	TRBV10-3	TRBJ2-3	NA	TGTGCCATCCGGGGCACAGATACGCAGTATTTT	CAIRGTDTQYF
NA	TRBV28	TRBJ1-1	NA	TGTGCCAGCAGGGGCAGCGGAACTGAAGCTTTCTTT	CASRGSGTEAFF
NA	TRBV2	TRBJ1-1	NA	TGTGCCAGCAGTGGTACGGTTGAAGCTTTCTTT	CASSGTVEAFF
TRBD2	TRBV10-3	TRBJ2-7	few	TGTGCCATCAGCAAGACTAGCGGGAGACTCGGGGCGAACTACGAGCAGTACTTC	CAISKTSGRLGANYEQYF
TRBD2	TRBV19	TRBJ2-1	NA	TGTGCCAGTAGTATCAGGCTAGCGGGAGATGTGCTTGAGCAGTTCTTC	CASSIRLAGDVLEQFF
TRBD1	TRBV6-4	TRBJ2-1	NA	TGTGCCAGCAGTGTGGACAGGTACAATGAGCAGTTCTTC	CASSVDRYNEQFF
TRBD2	TRBV30	TRBJ2-6	few	TGTGCCTGGACCAGTCTAGCGGGATCTGGGGCCAACGTCCTGACTTTC	CAWTSLAGSGANVLTF
TRBD2	TRBV15	TRBJ2-1	NA	TGTGCCACCAGCAGAGGAGGACTAGCGGAAACTACGTACAATGAGCAGTTCTTC	CATSRGGLAETTYNEQFF
TRBD2	TRBV7-9	TRBJ2-1	NA	TGTGCCAGCAGCTTAGAGGGCGGGAGTCTAAATGAGCAGTTCTTC	CASSLEGGSLNEQFF
TRBD2	TRBV5-6	TRBJ2-7	NA	TGTGCCAGCAGCCTAGCGGGGATCTACGAGCAGTACTTC	CASSLAGIYEQYF